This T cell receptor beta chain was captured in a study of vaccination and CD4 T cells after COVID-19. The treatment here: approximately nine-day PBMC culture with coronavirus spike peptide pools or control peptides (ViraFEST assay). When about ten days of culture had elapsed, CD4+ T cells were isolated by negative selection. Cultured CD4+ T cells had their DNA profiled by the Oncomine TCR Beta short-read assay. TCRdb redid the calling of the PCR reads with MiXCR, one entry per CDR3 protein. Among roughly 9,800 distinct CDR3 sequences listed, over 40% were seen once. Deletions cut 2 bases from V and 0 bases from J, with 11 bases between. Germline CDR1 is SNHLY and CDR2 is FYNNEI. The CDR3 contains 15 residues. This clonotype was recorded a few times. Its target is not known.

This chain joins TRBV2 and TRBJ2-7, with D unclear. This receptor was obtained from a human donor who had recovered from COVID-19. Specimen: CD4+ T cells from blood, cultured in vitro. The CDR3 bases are TGTGCCAGCAGTGAATTGGGGTTAAGCTCCTACGAGCAGTACTTC. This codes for CASSELGLSSYEQYF.